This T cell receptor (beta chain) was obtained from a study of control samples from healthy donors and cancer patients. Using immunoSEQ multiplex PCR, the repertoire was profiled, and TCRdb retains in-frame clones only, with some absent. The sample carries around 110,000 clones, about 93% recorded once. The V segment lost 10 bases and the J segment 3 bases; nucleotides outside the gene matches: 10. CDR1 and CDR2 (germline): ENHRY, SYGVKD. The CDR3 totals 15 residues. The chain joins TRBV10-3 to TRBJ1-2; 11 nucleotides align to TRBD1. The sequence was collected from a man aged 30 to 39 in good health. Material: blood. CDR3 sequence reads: CANRDRGETDYGYTF. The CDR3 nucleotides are TGTGCCAACCGGGACAGGGGGGAGACAGACTATGGCTACACCTTC.